Given below is one TCR beta chain in context. The limits of the CDR3 on the DNA are not certain, so only TCRdb's listed CDR3 is given. These data are taken from a study of blood T cell repertoires in COVID-19. Study in general: The United States, Italy and Spain provided the acute and convalescent COVID-19 samples. T cells, B-cell-depleted T cells, or PBMCs provided the cDNA or gDNA that served as material.

Under the authors' procedure: Amplification with reference gene primers provided the estimates of nucleated cell counts. The method was immunoSEQ multiplex PCR; TCRdb's version includes in-frame clones alone and lacks a portion of them. V and J calls and clone size follow that table, whereas D and trimming were derived from the DNA. The sample yields 250,000 to 300,000 clones, around 81% seen once. Including both end residues, the CDR3 is 13 amino acids long. Germline V gene data show CDR1 as SQVTM and CDR2 as ANQGSEA. The TCR comes from an older woman with active or convalescent COVID-19. The sample consisted of peripheral blood. The chain links TRBV29-1 to TRBJ2-1; the D segment call TRBD2 is taken from the table without a DNA check. CDR3 sequence: CSVGAGSGGDWFF.